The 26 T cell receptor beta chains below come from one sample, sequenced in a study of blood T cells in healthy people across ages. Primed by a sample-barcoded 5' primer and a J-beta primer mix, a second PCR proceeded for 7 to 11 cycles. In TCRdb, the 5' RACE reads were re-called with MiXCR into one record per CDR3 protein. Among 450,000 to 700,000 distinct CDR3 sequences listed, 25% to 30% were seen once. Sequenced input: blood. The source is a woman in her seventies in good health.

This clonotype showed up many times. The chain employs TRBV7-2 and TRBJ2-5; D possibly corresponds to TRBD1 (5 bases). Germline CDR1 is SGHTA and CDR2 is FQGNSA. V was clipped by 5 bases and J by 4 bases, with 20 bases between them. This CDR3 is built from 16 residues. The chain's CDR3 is CASSPGRMGRGETQYF. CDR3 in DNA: TGTGCCAGCAGCCCTGGTAGGATGGGGCGCGGAGAGACCCAGTACTTC. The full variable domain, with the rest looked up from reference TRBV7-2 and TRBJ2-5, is GAGVSQSPSNKVTEKGKDVELRCDPISGHTALYWYRQSLGQGLEFLIYFQGNSAPDKSGLPSDRFSAERTGGSVSTLTIQRTQQEDSAVYLCASSPGRMGRGETQYFGPGTRLLVL.

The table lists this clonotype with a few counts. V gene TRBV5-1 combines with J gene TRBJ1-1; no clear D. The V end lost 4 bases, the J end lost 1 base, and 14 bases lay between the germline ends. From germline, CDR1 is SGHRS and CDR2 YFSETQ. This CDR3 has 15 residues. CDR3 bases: TGCGCCAGCAGCCCCCCGGAGGCCGGGAACACTGAAGCTTTCTTT. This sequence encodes CASSPPEAGNTEAFF.

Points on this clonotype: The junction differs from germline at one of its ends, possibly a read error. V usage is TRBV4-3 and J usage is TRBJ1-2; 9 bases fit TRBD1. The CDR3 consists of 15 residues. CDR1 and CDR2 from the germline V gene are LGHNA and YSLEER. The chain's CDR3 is CAGSHRQGGNYGYTF. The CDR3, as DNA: TGCGCCGGCAGCCACCGACAGGGGGGAAACTATGGCTACACCTTC.

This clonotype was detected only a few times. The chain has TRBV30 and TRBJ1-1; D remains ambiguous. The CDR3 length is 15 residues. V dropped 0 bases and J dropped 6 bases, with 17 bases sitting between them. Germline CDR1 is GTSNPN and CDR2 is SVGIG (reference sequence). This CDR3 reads CAWSVPFLQISEAFF. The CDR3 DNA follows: TGTGCCTGGAGTGTACCGTTTTTGCAGATCTCTGAAGCTTTCTTT.

The CDR3 region has the DNA TGTGCCAGCAGCCAGTTCCCTCAGGGGGTAGATGGGCCCCAGCATTTT. Its translation: CASSQFPQGVDGPQHF. V and J are TRBV4-2 and TRBJ1-5; 7 nucleotides align to TRBD1. The CDR3 loop spans 16 amino acids. J was trimmed by 9 bases and V by 3 bases; bases with no gene match: 14. The germline V gene encodes CDR1 LGHNA and CDR2 YNFKEQ.

CDR3 amino acids: CSARGLQETQYF. CDR3 DNA sequence: TGCAGTGCTAGGGGACTCCAAGAGACCCAGTACTTC. This chain uses TRBV20-1 with TRBJ2-5; possible D gene TRBD2, 6 bases. Germline loops: CDR1 DFQATT, CDR2 SNEGSKA (reference sequence). Trimming stripped 3 bases from V and 1 base from J, with 6 bases between. The CDR3 has 12 amino acids.

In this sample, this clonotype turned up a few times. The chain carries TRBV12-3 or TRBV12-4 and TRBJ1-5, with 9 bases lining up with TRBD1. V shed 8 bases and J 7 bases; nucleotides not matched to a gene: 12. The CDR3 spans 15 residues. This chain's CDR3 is CASREGGDRDQPQHF. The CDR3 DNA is TGTGCCAGCCGTGAGGGCGGGGACAGGGACCAGCCCCAGCATTTT.

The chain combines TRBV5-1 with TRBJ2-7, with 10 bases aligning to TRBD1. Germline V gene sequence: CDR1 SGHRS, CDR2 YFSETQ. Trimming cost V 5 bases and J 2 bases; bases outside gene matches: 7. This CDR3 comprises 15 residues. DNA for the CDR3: TGCGCCAGCAGTTCCGGGACAGGGGATCCCTACGAGCAGTACTTC. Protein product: CASSSGTGDPYEQYF.

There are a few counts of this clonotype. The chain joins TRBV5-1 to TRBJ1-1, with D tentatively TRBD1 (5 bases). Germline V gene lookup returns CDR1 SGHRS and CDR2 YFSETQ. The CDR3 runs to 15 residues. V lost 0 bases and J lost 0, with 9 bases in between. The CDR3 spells CASSLAAGMNTEAFF. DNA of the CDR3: TGCGCCAGCAGCTTGGCCGCAGGGATGAACACTGAAGCTTTCTTT.

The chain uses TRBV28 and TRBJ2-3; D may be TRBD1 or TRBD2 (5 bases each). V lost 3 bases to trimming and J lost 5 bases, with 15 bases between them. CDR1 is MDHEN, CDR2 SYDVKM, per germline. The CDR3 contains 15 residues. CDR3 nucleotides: TGTGCCAGCAGTTTCAGGGCACTAGTGGGAGATACGCAGTATTTT. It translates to CASSFRALVGDTQYF. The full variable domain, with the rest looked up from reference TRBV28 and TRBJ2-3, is DVKVTQSSRYLVKRTGEKVFLECVQDMDHENMFWYRQDPGLGLRLIYFSYDVKMKEKGDIPEGYSVSREKKERFSLILESASTNQTSMYLCASSFRALVGDTQYFGPGTRLTVL.

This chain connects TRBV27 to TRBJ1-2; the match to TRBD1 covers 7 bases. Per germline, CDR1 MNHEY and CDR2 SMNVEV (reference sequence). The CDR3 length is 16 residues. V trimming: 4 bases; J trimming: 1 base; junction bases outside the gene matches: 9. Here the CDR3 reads CASSYLGTAHNYGYTF. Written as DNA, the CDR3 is TGTGCCAGCAGTTATCTAGGGACAGCTCATAACTATGGCTACACCTTC.

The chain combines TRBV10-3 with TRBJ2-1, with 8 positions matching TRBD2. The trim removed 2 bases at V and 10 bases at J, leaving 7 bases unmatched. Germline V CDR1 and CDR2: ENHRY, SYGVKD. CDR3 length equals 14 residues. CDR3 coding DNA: TGTGCCATCAGTGAGACTGCAGCGGGGGAGGAGCAGTTCTTC. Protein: CAISETAAGEEQFF.

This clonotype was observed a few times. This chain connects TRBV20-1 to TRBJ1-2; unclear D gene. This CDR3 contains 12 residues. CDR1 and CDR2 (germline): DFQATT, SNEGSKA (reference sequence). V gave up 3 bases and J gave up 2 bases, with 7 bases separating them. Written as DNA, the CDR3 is TGCAGTGCTAGGCAACAGAACTATGGCTACACCTTC. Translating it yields CSARQQNYGYTF.

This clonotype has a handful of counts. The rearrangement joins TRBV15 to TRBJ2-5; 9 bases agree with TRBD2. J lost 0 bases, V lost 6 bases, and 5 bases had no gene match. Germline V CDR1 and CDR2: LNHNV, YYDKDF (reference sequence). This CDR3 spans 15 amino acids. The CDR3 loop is CATSGLAGYQETQYF. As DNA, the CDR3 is TGTGCCACCAGTGGGCTAGCGGGGTACCAAGAGACCCAGTACTTC.

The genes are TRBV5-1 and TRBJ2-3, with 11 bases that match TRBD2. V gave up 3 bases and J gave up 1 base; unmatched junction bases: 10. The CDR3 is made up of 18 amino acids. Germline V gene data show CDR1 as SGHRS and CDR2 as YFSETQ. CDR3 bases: TGCGCCAGCAGCTCCACTAGCGGGGGTTCCGCGGGCACAGATACGCAGTATTTT. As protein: CASSSTSGGSAGTDTQYF.

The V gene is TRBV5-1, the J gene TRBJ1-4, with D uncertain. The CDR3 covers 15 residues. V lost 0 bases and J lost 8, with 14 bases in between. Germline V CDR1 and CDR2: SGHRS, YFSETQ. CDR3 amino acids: CASSLDSAGSEKLFF. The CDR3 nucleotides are TGCGCCAGCAGCTTGGACTCGGCAGGCAGCGAAAAACTGTTTTTT.

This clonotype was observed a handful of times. CDR3 protein: CASSRSPAYGYTF. In DNA, the CDR3 is TGTGCCAGCAGTCGATCGCCAGCCTATGGCTACACCTTC. The chain has TRBV6-6 and TRBJ1-2; no firm D call. This CDR3 contains 13 residues. V lost 5 bases and J lost 4, with 11 bases in between. Per the germline V gene, CDR1 is MNHNY and CDR2 is SVGAGI (reference sequence).

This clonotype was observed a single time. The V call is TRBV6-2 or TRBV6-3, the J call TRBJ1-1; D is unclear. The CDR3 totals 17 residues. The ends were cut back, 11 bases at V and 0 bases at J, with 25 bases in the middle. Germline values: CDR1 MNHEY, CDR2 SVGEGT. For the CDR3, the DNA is TGTGCCTCCTATAACCCGACGGCGTGGGTTATGAACACTGAAGCTTTCTTT. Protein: CASYNPTAWVMNTEAFF.

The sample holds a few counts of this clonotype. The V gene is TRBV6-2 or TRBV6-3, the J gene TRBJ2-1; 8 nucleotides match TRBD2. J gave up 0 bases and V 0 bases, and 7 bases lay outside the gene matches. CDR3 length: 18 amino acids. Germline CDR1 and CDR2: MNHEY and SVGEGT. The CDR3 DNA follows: TGTGCCAGCAGTTACTCGAGAGGCGGGGGGATCTCCTACAATGAGCAGTTCTTC. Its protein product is CASSYSRGGGISYNEQFF.

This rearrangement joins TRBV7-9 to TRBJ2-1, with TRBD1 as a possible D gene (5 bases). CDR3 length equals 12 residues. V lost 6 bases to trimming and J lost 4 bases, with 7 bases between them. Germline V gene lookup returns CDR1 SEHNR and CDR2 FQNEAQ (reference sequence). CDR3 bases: TGTGCCAGCAGGACAGTATACAATGAGCAGTTCTTC. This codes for CASRTVYNEQFF.

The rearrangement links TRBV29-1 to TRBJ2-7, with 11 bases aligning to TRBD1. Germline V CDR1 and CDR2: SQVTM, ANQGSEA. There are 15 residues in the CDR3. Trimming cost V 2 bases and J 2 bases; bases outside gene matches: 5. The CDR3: CSVELSGQGAYEQYF. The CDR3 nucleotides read TGCAGCGTTGAATTGTCGGGACAGGGGGCCTACGAGCAGTACTTC.

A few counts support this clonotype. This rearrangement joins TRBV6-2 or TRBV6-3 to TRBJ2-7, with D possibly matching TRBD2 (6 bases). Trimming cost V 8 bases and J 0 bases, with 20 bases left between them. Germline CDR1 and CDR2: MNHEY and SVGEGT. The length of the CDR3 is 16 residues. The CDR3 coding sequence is TGTGCCAGCGCGGGACTCTCGATATTCTACTCCTACGAGCAGTACTTC. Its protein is CASAGLSIFYSYEQYF.

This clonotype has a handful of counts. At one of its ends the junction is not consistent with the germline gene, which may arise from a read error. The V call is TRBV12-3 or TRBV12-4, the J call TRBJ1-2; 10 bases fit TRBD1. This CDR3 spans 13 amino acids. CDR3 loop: CAGRPTGGNGYTF. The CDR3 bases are TGTGCCGGCAGGCCGACAGGGGGCAATGGCTACACCTTC.

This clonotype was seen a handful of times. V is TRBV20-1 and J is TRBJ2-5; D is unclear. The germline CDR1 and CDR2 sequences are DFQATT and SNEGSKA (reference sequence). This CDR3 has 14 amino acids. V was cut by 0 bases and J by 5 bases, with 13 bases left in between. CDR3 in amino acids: CSARDYRLLETQYF. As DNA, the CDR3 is TGCAGTGCTAGAGATTATCGGTTACTGGAGACCCAGTACTTC.

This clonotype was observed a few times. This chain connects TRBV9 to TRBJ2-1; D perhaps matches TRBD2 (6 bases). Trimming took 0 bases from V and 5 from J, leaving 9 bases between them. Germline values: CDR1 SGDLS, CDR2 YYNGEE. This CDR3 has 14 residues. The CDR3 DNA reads TGTGCCAGCAGCGTAGATAGCGGCCACAATGAGCAGTTCTTC. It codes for CASSVDSGHNEQFF.

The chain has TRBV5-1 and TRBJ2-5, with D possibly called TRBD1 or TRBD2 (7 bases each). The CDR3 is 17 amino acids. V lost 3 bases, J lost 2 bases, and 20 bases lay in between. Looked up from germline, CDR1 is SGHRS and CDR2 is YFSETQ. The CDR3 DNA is TGCGCCAGCAGCTCTCAGCCACAGGGGAGGGGACAAGAGACCCAGTACTTC. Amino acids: CASSSQPQGRGQETQYF.